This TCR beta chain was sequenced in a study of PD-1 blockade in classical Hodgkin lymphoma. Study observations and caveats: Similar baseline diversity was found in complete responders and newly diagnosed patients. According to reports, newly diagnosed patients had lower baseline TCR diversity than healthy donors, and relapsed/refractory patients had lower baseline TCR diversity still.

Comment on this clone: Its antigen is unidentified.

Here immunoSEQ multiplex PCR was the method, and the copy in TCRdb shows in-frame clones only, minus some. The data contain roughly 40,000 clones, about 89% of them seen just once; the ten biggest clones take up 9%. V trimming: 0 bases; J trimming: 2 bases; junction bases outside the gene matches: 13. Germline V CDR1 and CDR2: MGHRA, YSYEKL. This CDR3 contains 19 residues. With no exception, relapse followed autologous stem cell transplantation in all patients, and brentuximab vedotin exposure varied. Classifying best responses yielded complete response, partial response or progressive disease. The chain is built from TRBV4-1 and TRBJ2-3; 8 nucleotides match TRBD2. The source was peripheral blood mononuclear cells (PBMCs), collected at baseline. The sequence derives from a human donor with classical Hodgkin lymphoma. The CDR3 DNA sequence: TGCGCCAGCAGCCAAGATGCCCCCGCAGCGGGAGTTTCCACAGATACGCAGTATTTT. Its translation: CASSQDAPAAGVSTDTQYF.